A selection of T cell receptor beta chains follows, all from one sample in a study of blood T cells in healthy people across ages. TCRdb re-derived calls from the 5' RACE reads in MiXCR, one entry per CDR3 protein. There are around 1,500,000 distinct CDR3 sequences in the sample; around two fifths occur only once, and approximately 7.9% lies in the top ten. The material sequenced was blood. These receptor sequences come from a young woman in good health. Both conserved end residues are part of each CDR3. Each record gives: V gene, clone size, D gene, J gene, CDR3 DNA, CDR3 protein. D genes are given only for firm matches. The listing skips clone size in some rows; elsewhere it reads once, few, many or a size class.

>TRBV7-7|few|TRBD2|TRBJ2-1
TGTGCCAGCAGCTTAGGACTAGCGCGGAAGAATGAGCAGTTCTTC
CASSLGLARKNEQFF
>TRBV7-8|.|TRBD2|TRBJ2-1
TGTGCCACCAGCTTAGCTGGGTCTAGCGGGGGGCAATACAATGAGCAGTTCTTC
CATSLAGSSGGQYNEQFF
>TRBV25-1|few|.|TRBJ2-1
TGTGCCAGCAGTATCCCTCGTGGTGAGCAGTTCTTC
CASSIPRGEQFF
>TRBV29-1|.|TRBD1|TRBJ1-2
TGCAGCGTCCCGTTTGTACAGGGGGGGAGGTCCTATGGCTACACCTTC
CSVPFVQGGRSYGYTF
>TRBV20-1|.|.|TRBJ1-1
TGCAGTGCTGTCCCGGGACACGCCACCACTGAAGCTTTCTTT
CSAVPGHATTEAFF
>TRBV18|.|.|TRBJ1-1
TGTGCCAGCTCTCCCGAATCCTGGGGAGAAGCTTTCTTT
CASSPESWGEAFF
>TRBV20-1|.|TRBD2|TRBJ2-4
TGCAGTGCCCCGTCGGGGGCTAGCGGGGGGTTAGCCAAAAACATTCAGTACTTC
CSAPSGASGGLAKNIQYF
>TRBV20-1|few|TRBD2|TRBJ2-1
TGCAGTGCTAGGGTAGCGGGAGGGATCTCCTACAATGAGCAGTTCTTC
CSARVAGGISYNEQFF
>TRBV12-3/TRBV12-4|once|TRBD2|TRBJ2-1
TGTGCCAGCCACTCCTGGGGGACTAGCGAGAGAAGTGAGCAGTTCTTC
CASHSWGTSERSEQFF
>TRBV20-1|.|.|TRBJ2-5
TGCAGTGCTACTCACGGGCCGGCCAGTATGGAGACCCAGTACTTC
CSATHGPASMETQYF
>TRBV5-8|.|.|TRBJ1-5
TGTGCCAGTCGGGTCTCAAGGTTCAATCAGCCCCAGCATTTT
CASRVSRFNQPQHF
>TRBV29-1|.|TRBD1|TRBJ1-2
TGCAGCGTTGGAGAACAGGGGTCGCAGTTCTATGGCTACACCTTC
CSVGEQGSQFYGYTF
>TRBV6-4|few|.|TRBJ1-1
TGTGCCAGCAGCGCCCGAGGGGGCACTGAAGCTTTCTTT
CASSARGGTEAFF
>TRBV6-2/TRBV6-3|.|.|TRBJ1-2
TGTGCCAGCAGTTACGTCAAGGGAGCCGCCTATGGCTACACCTTC
CASSYVKGAAYGYTF
>TRBV27|few|.|TRBJ1-1
TGTGCCAGCAGTTTTTCCGGGCCCACCAAGTCCACTGAAGCTTTCTTT
CASSFSGPTKSTEAFF
>TRBV11-3|.|.|TRBJ2-3
TGTGCCAGCAGCTCGGGGGCAGACACAGATACGCAGTATTTT
CASSSGADTDTQYF
>TRBV20-1|.|.|TRBJ2-7
TGCAGTGCTAGAGTTTTAGTAGCGGATACCAATAATCCCTACGAGCAGTACTTC
CSARVLVADTNNPYEQYF
>TRBV20-1|.|TRBD1|TRBJ2-7
TGCAGTGCCACTGGCCGGACAGGGGGCTCCTACGAGCAGTACTTC
CSATGRTGGSYEQYF
>TRBV9|.|.|TRBJ1-2
TGTGCCAGCAGCGTCGATCAGGCTTCTAACTATGGCTACACCTTC
CASSVDQASNYGYTF
>TRBV7-9|.|.|TRBJ1-2
TGTGCCAGCAGCTTAGTTGTGGGGGCAGGCTATGGCTACACCTTC
CASSLVVGAGYGYTF
>TRBV20-1|.|.|TRBJ1-6
TGCAGTGCTAGGGAGAGGGCAGGGCTTAATTCACCCCTCCACTTT
CSARERAGLNSPLHF
>TRBV2|.|.|TRBJ1-4
TGTGCCAGCAGTGCTGTGCGAAGGGGCGAAAAACTGTTTTTT
CASSAVRRGEKLFF
>TRBV25-1|.|TRBD1|TRBJ2-3
TGTGCCTCTACGGGACAGGATCCCACAGATACGCAGTATTTT
CASTGQDPTDTQYF
>TRBV25-1|.|TRBD2|TRBJ2-5
TGTGCCAGCAGTGAAGTAGCGGGGGAGGAGACCCAGTACTTC
CASSEVAGEETQYF
>TRBV28|few|.|TRBJ1-2
TGTGCCACCAACTCGGACGTTTCTAGCTACACCTTC
CATNSDVSSYTF
>TRBV27|.|TRBD1|TRBJ1-4
TGTGCCAGCAGTAAATGGGCGGGACAGACTAATGAAAAACTGTTTTTT
CASSKWAGQTNEKLFF
>TRBV6-6|.|.|TRBJ2-7
TGTGCCAGCAGTGTCACTGGGGATCCCTACGAGCAGTACTTC
CASSVTGDPYEQYF
>TRBV3-1|.|TRBD1|TRBJ2-7
TGTGCCAGCAGCCCTCGTTCGACAGGGACCTACGAGCAGTACTTC
CASSPRSTGTYEQYF
>TRBV12-3/TRBV12-4|few|.|TRBJ2-5
TGTGCCAGCAGTTTCGGAGGGCCCGAGGAGACCCAGTACTTC
CASSFGGPEETQYF